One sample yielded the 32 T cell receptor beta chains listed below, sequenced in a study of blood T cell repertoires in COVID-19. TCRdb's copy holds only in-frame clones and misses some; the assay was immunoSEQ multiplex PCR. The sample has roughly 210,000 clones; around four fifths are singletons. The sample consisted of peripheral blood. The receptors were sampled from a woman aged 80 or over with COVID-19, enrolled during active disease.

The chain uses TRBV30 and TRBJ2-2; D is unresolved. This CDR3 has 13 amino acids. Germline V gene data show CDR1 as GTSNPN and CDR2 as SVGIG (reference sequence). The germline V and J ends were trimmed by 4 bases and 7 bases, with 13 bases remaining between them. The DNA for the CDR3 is TGTGCCTGGATTCCGTCGAGAGGCGGGGAGCTGTTTTTT. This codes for CAWIPSRGGELFF.

The CDR3 sequence is CASSLSGNSGNTIYF. The CDR3 DNA follows: TGTGCCAGCAGCTTAAGCGGGAACTCTGGAAACACCATATATTTT. V gene TRBV7-8 combines with J gene TRBJ1-3; D remains ambiguous. The CDR3 consists of 15 residues. Germline V CDR1 and CDR2: SGHVS, FQNEAQ. Between the trimmed V and J ends, which lost 2 bases and 0 bases, there was a span of 8 bases.

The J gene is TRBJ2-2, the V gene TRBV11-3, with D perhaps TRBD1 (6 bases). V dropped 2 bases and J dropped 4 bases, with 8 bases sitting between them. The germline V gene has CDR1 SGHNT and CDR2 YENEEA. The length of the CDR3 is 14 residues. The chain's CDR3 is CASSLLGGTGELFF. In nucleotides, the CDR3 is TGTGCCAGCAGCTTATTAGGGGGCACCGGGGAGCTGTTTTTT. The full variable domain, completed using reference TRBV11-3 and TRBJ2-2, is EAGVVQSPRYKIIEKKQPVAFWCNPISGHNTLYWYLQNLGQGPELLIRYENEEAVDDSQLPKDRFSAERLKGVDSTLKIQPAELGDSAVYLCASSLLGGTGELFFGEGSRLTVL.

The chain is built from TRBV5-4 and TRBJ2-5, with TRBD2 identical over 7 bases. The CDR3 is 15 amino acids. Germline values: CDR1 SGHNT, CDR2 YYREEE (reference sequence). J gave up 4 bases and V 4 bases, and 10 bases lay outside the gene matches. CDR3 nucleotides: TGTGCCAGCAGCCCGGGAGGCCTAGGGGCAGAGACCCAGTACTTC. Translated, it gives CASSPGGLGAETQYF.

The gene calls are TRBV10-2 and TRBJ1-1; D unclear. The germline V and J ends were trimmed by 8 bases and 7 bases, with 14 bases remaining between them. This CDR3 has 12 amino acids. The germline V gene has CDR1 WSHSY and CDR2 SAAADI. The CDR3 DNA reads TGCGCCAGCGCGATCGACGGAGGTGAAGCTTTCTTT. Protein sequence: CASAIDGGEAFF.

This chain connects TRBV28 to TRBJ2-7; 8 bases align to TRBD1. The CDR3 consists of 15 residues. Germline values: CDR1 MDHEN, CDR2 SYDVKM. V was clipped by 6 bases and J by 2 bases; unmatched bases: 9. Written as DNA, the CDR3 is TGTGCCAGCAGGGGTTCAGGGGGCAATGCCTACGAGCAGTACGTC. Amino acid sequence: CASRGSGGNAYEQYV.

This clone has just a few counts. CDR3 in DNA: TGTGCCAGCAGCGCCTCCGGGACAGGGGTTCAGCCCCAGCATTTT. This codes for CASSASGTGVQPQHF. The V call is TRBV2, the J call TRBJ1-5, with TRBD1 matching over 10 bases. The CDR3 spans 15 residues. Unmatched junction bases numbered 8, after V lost 6 bases and J lost 6 bases. Per the germline V gene, CDR1 is SNHLY and CDR2 is FYNNEI. The full variable domain, completed using reference TRBV2 and TRBJ1-5, is EPEVTQTPSHQVTQMGQEVILRCVPISNHLYFYWYRQILGQKVEFLVSFYNNEISEKSEIFDDQFSVERPDGSNFTLKIRSTKLEDSAMYFCASSASGTGVQPQHFGDGTRLSIL.

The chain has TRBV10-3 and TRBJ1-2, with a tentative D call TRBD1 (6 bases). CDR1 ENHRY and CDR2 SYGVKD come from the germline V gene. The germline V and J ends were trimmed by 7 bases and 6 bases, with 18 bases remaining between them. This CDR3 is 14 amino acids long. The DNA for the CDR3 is TGTGCCATCACCGAATGGGGAGGGGGAGATGGCTACACCTTC. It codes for CAITEWGGGDGYTF.

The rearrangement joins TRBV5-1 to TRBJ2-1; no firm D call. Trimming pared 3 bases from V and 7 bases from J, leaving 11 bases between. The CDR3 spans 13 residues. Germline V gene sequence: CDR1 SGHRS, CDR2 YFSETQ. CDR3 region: CASSYLGPNEQFF. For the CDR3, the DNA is TGCGCCAGCAGCTACCTGGGCCCGAATGAGCAGTTCTTC.

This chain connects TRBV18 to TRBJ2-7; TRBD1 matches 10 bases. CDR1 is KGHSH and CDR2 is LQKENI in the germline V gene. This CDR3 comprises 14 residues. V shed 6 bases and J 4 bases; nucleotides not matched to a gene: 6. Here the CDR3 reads CASSAGTGAYEQYV. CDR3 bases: TGTGCCAGCTCGGCCGGGACAGGGGCTTACGAGCAGTACGTC.

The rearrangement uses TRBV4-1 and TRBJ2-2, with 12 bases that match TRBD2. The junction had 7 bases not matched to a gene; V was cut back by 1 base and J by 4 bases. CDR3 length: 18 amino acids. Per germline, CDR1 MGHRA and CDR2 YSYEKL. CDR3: CASSQGASGGGGTGELFF. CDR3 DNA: TGCGCCAGCAGCCAAGGCGCTAGCGGGGGGGGTGGCACCGGGGAGCTGTTTTTT.

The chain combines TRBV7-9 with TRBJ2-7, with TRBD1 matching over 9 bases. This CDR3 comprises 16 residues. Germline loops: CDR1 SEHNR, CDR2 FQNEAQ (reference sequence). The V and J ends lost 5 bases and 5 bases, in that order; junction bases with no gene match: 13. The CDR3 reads CASSPPSDRGIHEQYF. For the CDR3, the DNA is TGTGCCAGCAGCCCACCCTCGGACAGGGGTATCCACGAGCAGTACTTC.

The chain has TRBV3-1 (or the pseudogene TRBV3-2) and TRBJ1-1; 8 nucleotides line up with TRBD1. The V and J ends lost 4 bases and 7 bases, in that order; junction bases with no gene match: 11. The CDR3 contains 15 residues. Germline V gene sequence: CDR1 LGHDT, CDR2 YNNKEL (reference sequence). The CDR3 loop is CASSPSDREFVEAFF. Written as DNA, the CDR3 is TGTGCCAGCAGCCCATCGGACAGGGAGTTTGTTGAAGCTTTCTTT.

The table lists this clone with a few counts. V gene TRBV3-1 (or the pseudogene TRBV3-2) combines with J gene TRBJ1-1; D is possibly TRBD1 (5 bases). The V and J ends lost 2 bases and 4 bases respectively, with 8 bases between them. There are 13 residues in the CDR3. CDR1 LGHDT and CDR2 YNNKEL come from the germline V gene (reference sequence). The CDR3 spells CASSQKGPTEAFF. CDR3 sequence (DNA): TGTGCCAGCAGCCAAAAGGGGCCCACTGAAGCTTTCTTT.

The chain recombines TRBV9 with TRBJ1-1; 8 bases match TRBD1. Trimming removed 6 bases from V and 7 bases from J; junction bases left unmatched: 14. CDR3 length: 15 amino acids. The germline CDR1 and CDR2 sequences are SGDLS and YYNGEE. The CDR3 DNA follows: TGTGCCAGCAACCCTTCGGGACAGGACTCAGTTGAAGCTTTCTTT. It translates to CASNPSGQDSVEAFF.

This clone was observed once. For the CDR3, the DNA is TGTGCCAGCTCACCCTTTTGGGGGGGCCAAGGAGATACGCAGTATTTT. Protein product: CASSPFWGGQGDTQYF. V is TRBV18 and J is TRBJ2-3, with D perhaps matching TRBD2 (7 bases). The CDR3 consists of 16 residues. Trimming removed 3 bases from V and 5 bases from J, with 18 bases in between. Germline CDR1 and CDR2: KGHSH and LQKENI.

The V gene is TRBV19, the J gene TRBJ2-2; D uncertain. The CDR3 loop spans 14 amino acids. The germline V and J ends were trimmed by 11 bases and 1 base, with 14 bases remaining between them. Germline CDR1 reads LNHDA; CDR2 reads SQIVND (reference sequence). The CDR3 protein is CAQGRLMNTGELFF. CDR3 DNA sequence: TGTGCCCAAGGCAGGCTGATGAACACCGGGGAGCTGTTTTTT.

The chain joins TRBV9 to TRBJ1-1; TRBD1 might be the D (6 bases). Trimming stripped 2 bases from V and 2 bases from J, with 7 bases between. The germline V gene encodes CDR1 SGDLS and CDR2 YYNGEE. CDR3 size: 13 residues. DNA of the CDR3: TGTGCCAGCAGCGTGACAGGAAACACTGAAGCTTTCTTT. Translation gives CASSVTGNTEAFF.

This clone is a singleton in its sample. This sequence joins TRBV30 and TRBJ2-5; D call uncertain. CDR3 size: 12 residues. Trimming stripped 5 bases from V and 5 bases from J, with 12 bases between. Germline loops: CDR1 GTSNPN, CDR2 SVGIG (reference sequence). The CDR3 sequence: CAWALVEETQYF. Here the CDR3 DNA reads TGTGCCTGGGCCCTGGTGGAGGAGACCCAGTACTTC.

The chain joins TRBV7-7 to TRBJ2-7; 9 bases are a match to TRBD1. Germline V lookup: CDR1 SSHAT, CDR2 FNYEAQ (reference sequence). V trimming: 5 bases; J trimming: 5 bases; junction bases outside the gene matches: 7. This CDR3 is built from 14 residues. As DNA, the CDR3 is TGTGCCAGCAGCCCCGGGACAGGGTATAACGAGCAGTACTTC. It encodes CASSPGTGYNEQYF.

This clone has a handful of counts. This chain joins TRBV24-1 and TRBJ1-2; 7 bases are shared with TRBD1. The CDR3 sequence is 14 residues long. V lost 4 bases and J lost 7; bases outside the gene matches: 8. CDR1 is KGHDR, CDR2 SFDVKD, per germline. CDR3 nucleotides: TGTGCCACCAGTGAAAACAGGGGTTCTGGTGGCTACACCTTC. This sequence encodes CATSENRGSGGYTF.

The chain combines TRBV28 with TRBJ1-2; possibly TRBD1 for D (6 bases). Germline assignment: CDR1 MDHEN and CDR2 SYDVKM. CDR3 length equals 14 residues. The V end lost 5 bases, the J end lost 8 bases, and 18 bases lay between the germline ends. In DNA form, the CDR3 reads TGTGCCAGCAGTCCCGTAACAGGGAATGGAGGCTACACCTTC. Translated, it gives CASSPVTGNGGYTF.

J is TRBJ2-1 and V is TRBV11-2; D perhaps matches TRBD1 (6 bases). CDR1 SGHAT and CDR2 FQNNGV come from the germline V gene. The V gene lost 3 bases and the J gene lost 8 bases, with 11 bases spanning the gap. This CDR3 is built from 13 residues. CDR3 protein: CASSFGGGYEQFF. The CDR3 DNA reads TGTGCCAGCAGCTTTGGGGGCGGCTATGAGCAGTTCTTC.

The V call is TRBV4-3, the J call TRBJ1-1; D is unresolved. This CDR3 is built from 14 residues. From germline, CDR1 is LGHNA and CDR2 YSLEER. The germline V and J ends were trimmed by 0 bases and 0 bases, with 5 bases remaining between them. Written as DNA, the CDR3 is TGCGCCAGCAGCCAAGATGGAGTGAACACTGAAGCTTTCTTT. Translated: CASSQDGVNTEAFF.

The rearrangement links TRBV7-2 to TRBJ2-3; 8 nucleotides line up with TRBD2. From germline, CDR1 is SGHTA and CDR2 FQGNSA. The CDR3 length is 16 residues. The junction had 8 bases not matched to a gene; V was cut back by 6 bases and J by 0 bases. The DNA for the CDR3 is TGTGCCAGCAGTTCTGTCCAGCGGGGGAGCACAGATACGCAGTATTTT. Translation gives CASSSVQRGSTDTQYF.

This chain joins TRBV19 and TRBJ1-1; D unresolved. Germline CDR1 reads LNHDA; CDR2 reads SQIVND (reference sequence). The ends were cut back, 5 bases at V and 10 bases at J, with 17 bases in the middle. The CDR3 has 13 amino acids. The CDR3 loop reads CASSEGPPRGAFF. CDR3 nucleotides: TGTGCCAGTAGTGAGGGCCCGCCGAGAGGAGCTTTCTTT.

In DNA form, the CDR3 reads TGTGCCACCAGTGACCCTGGGACAGGGGACAATGAGCAGTTCTTC. It encodes CATSDPGTGDNEQFF. V is TRBV24-1 and J is TRBJ2-1; 10 positions match TRBD1. The germline gives CDR1 KGHDR, CDR2 SFDVKD. The CDR3 is 15 residues long. Trimming at V came to 4 bases and at J to 5 bases, leaving 4 bases not matched to a gene.

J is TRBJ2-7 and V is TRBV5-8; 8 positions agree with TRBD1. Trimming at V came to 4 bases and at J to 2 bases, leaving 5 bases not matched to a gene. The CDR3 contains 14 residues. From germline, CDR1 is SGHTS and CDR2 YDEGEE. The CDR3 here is CASSGGQGAYEQYV. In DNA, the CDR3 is TGTGCCAGCAGCGGAGGACAGGGAGCCTACGAGCAGTACGTC.

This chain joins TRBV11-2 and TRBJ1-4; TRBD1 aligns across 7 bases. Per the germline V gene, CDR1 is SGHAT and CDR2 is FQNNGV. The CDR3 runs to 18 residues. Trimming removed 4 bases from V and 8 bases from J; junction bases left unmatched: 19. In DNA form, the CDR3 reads TGTGCCAGCAGCTCGGTCACAGGGGCCCTGATTCGGAGGGAAAAACTGTTTTTT. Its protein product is CASSSVTGALIRREKLFF. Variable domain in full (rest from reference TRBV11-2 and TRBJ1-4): EAGVAQSPRYKIIEKRQSVAFWCNPISGHATLYWYQQILGQGPKLLIQFQNNGVVDDSQLPKDRFSAERLKGVDSTLKIQPAKLEDSAVYLCASSSVTGALIRREKLFFGSGTQLSVL.

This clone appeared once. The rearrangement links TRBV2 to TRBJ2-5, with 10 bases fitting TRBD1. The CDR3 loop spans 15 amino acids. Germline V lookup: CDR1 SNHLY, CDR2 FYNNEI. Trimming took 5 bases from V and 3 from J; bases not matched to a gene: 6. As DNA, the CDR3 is TGTGCCAGCAGTAAGGACAGGGGGTTTAAAGAGACCCAGTACTTC. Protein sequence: CASSKDRGFKETQYF.

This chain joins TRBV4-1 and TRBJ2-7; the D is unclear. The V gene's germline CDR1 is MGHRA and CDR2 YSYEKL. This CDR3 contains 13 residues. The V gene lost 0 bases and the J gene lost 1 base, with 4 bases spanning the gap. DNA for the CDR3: TGCGCCAGCAGCCAAGACTTTTCCTACGAGCAGTACTTC. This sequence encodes CASSQDFSYEQYF.

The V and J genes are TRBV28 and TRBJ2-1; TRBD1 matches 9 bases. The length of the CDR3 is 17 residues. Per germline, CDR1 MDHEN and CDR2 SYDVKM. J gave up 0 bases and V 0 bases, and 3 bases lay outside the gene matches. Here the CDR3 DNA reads TGTGCCAGCAGTTTATGGGGGACAGGGAGCTCCTACAATGAGCAGTTCTTC. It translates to CASSLWGTGSSYNEQFF.